This T cell receptor (beta chain) was recorded in a study of shared clonotypes between healthy human individuals. To note about this clone: Its target is unknown.

Germline-derived CDR1 and CDR2 are SNHLY and FYNNEI. The CDR3 spans 13 residues. V shed 8 bases, J shed 2 bases, and the junction held 3 bases outside the gene matches. The study's findings and limits: Shared clonotypes across all four donors exceeded non-shared ones in generation probability. Naive subsets tended to show greater estimated richness than memory subsets.

Assay: immunoSEQ multiplex PCR; the TCRdb copy retains only in-frame clones and omits some. The sample contains roughly 2.5 million clones, 90% to 95% of which appear only once. The sequencing sample was made of naive CD4+ T cells sorted from blood. Subset reported: CD45RA+ positively selected. This TCR was recovered from a man between 18 and 35 years old in good health. V and J are TRBV2 and TRBJ2-7, with TRBD2 matching 10 bases. DNA of the CDR3: TGTGCCAGCCGGACTAGCGGAGCCTACGAGCAGTACTTC. This translates into CASRTSGAYEQYF.